This T cell receptor beta chain was retrieved from a study of vaccination and CD4 T cells after COVID-19 (dated by TCRdb to between 2021 and 2023). For context, the study as a whole: Convalescent patients had a positive SARS-CoV-2 result on nasal swab PCR, and of these patients, several had mild disease and one had severe disease. Six males and four females were included in the convalescent cohort, with two Hispanic individuals, seven Caucasians, two Asians and one multiracial person represented. Each participant got two doses of either the Pfizer-BioNTech BNT162b2 vaccine (n=8) or the Moderna mRNA-1273 vaccine (n=2). Post-COVID blood samples were collected from convalescent patients a median of approximately 93 days after diagnosis, with a range of roughly 35 to 170 days. The time from the second vaccine dose to post-vaccine blood sampling had a median of roughly 70 days and ranged from about 12 to 241 days. A few convalescent patients gave samples both early after vaccination (day 14) and late after vaccination (days 161 to 241). For stimulating the cultures, overlapping spike peptide pools were used, derived from SARS-CoV-2 as well as from the common cold coronaviruses HCoV-NL63, HCoV-OC43 and HCoV-229E. As controls, cultures received a CEFX viral epitope pool (the positive control), an HIV-1 Nef peptide pool (the negative control), or no peptide at all. In 10 COVID-19 convalescent patients and a handful of infection-naive healthy vaccine recipients, researchers compared the spike-specific CD4+ TCR repertoire from before mRNA vaccination with the repertoire from after. Overall study results and their limits: In convalescent patients, a median approximately 89% of post-vaccine SARS-CoV-2-reactive clones were detected only after vaccination, suggesting vaccine-specific priming. The median count of SARS-CoV-2-reactive clonotypes went up from roughly 21 after infection to roughly 38 after vaccination, although the change was not significant. Of the vaccine-specific clones in convalescent patients, 304 of 307, or nearly all, reacted only to SARS-CoV-2 spike and did not cross-react with common cold coronaviruses. Only a relatively small number of convalescent patients were included in the study, and early timepoints following natural infection were not analyzed.

Libraries were built with PCR. At the Johns Hopkins FTIC core, DNA from the cultured CD4+ T cells underwent TCR sequencing with the Oncomine TCR Beta short-read assay. The QIAamp micro DNA kit was used to extract genomic DNA from the cultured CD4+ T cells. The Oncomine TCR Beta libraries from cultured CD4+ T cells were pooled using unique dual indexes and then sequenced on an Illumina iSeq 100. In the authors' own workflow: Non-productive sequences were filtered out, and CDR3s that did not start with C, did not end with F or W, or were shorter than 7 amino acids were discarded. Antigen-specific clonotypes were identified with the MANAFEST web application by comparing peptide-stimulated wells with reference and other culture wells. An FDR below 0.05, an odds ratio above 5, and a productive frequency above 0.1% in at least two of three replicate wells were required for clones to be considered positive. A clonotype was classed as cross-reactive if the clonotype showed significant expansion both in SARS-CoV-2 spike wells and in at least one common cold coronavirus spike condition. Similarity between CDR3 sequences was evaluated in R version 3.6.1 using Levenshtein distances (stringdist) and unrooted phylogenetic trees (ape). TCRdb's own reprocessing of the public reads used fastp at Q25 and MiXCR and kept productive beta chains. When rows share a CDR3 protein, they turn into one entry using the most common DNA and genes. The V and J calls were determined by TCRdb, not by the authors. For this sample the table gives approximately 15,000 distinct CDR3 sequences, of which around 48% were detected only once. About an eighth of the sample rests with the top ten.

Of note for this clonotype: This clone's antigen is unknown. One base away there is no much larger clone; base qualities are not given.

The time point label, as the study defines it: late sampling 161 to 241 days after vaccination in three convalescent patients. In light of the paper, this sample's treatment or condition label describes: roughly 10-day PBMC culture with coronavirus spike peptide pools or control peptides (ViraFEST assay). The study used the ViraFEST assay, which expanded antigen-specific T cells with peptide pools and then identified expanded clonotypes by TCR sequencing. The convalescent patients' positive SARS-CoV-2 PCR tests were from March to December 2020, which was before the Alpha, Beta and Delta variants emerged in the United States. Each well held 2.2 million or so PBMCs cultured with about 9.8 ug/ml peptide pools in IMDM containing approximately 5% human AB serum and around 10 IU/ml IL-2. On days 3 and 7, half of the culture medium was replaced with fresh IL-2-containing medium. CD4+ T cells were isolated after roughly 9 days of culture through negative selection using the EasySep CD4+ T cell isolation kit. Ficoll-Paque Plus gradient centrifugation was used to isolate PBMCs from whole blood, and the isolated PBMCs were then either used fresh or cryopreserved at -140C. Each culture condition was generally run in triplicate wells.

V sheds 4 bases and J sheds 7 bases, leaving 11 bases between their ends. From its cysteine to its phenylalanine, the CDR3 spans 13 amino acids. Only the CDR3 DNA is retained, 39 bases long and in frame from the first base. According to the germline V gene, CDR1 reads SNHLY and CDR2 reads FYNNEI. The receptor chain draws on TRBV2 and TRBJ1-5, with no D gene named confidently. The sample here was CD4+ T cells from blood, cultured in vitro, taken about 7 months after SARS-CoV-2 vaccination. This clonotype was sampled from a human donor who had recovered from COVID-19. The DNA sequence is as follows: TGTGCCAGCAGTGGGAGGGAGGGACAGCCCCAGCATTTT. This codes for CASSGREGQPQHF.